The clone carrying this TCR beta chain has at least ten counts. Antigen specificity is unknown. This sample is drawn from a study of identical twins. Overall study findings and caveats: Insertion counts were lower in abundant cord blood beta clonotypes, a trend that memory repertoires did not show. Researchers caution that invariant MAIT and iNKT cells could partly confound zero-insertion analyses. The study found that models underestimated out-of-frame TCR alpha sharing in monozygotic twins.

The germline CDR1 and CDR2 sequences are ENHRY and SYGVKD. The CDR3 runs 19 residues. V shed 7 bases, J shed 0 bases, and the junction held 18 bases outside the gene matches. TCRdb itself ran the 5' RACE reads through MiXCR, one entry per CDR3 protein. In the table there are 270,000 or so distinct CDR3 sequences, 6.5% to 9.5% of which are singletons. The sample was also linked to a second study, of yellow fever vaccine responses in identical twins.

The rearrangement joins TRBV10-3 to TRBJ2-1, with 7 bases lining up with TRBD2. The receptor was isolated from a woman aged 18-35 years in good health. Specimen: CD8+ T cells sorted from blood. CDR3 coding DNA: TGTGCCATCACAGAAAGGTGGCGGGGGAACACGAGCTCCTACAATGAGCAGTTCTTC. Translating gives CAITERWRGNTSSYNEQFF.